This TCR beta chain was sequenced for a study of human T cells and chemical hapten exposure. Time point reported: patch test 1, 2 weeks after DPC sensitization. Treatment described: therapeutic diphenylcyclopropenone sensitization with weekly scalp DPC. Unfractionated whole blood was the source from which total RNA was extracted. MiXCR, applied by TCRdb to the RACE reads, yields one record per CDR3 protein. The table lists approximately 41,000 distinct CDR3 sequences, approximately 3.6% of them singletons, with more than 25% in the top ten. The ends lost 1 base at V and 0 bases at J; junction bases unmatched: 3. This CDR3 is built from 16 residues. Germline V lookup: CDR1 MGHRA, CDR2 YSYEKL.

This sequence joins TRBV4-1 and TRBJ2-1; the match to TRBD1 covers 7 bases. The sequence came from a man aged 50 to 59 with alopecia areata. Some clones in this sample may be carry-over from other donors' samples. Sequencing was performed on whole blood, taken in connection with sensitization to the hapten diphenylcyclopropenone (DPC). CDR3 DNA sequence: TGCGCCAGCAGCCAAGCGGACAGGAGCTCCTACAATGAGCAGTTCTTC. It codes for CASSQADRSSYNEQFF.